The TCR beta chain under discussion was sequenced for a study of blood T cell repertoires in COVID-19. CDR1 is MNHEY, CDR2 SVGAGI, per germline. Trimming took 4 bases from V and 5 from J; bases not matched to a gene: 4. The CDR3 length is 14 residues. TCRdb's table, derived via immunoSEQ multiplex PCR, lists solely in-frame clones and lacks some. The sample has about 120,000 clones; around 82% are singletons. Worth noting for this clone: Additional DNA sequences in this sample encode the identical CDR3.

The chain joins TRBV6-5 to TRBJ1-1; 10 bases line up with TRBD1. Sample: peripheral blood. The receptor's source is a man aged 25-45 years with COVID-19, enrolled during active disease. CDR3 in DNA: TGTGCCAGCAGTTTCGGACAGGGGGGAACTGAAGCTTTCTTT. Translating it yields CASSFGQGGTEAFF.